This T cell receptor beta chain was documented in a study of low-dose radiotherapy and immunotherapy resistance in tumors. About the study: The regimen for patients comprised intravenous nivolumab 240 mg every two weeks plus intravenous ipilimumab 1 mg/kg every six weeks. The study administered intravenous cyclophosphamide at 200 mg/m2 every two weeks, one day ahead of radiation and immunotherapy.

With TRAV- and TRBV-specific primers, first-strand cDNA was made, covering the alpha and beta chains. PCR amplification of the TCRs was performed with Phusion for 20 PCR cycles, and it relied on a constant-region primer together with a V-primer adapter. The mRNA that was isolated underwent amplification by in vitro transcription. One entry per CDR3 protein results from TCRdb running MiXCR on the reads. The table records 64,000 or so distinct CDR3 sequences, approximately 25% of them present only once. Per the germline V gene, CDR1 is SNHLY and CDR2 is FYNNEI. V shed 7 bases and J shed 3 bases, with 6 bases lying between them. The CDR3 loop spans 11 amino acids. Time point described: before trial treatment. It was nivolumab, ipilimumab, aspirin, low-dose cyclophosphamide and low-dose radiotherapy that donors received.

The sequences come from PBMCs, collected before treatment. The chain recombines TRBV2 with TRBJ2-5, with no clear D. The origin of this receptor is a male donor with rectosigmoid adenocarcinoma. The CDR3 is CASNSEETQYF. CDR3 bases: TGTGCCAGCAACTCGGAAGAGACCCAGTACTTC.